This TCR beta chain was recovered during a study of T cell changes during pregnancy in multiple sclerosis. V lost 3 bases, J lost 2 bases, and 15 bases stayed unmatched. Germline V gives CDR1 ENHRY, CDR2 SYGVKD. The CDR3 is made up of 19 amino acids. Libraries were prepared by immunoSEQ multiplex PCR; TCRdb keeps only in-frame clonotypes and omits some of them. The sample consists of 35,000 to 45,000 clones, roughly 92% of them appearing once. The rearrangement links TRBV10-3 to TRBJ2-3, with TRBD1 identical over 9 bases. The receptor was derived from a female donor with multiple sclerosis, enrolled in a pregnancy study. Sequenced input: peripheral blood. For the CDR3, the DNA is TGTGCCATCAGTGATTTGCTGGACAGGGGACCATTTAACACAGATACGCAGTATTTT. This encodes CAISDLLDRGPFNTDTQYF.